This T cell receptor (beta chain) was obtained from a study of vaccination and CD4 T cells after COVID-19. Looking at the study overall: Overlapping spike peptides of SARS-CoV-2, HCoV-NL63, HCoV-OC43 and HCoV-229E stimulated the cells.

Turning to this clonotype: What it binds is not known.

Indicated treatment: roughly 11-day PBMC culture with coronavirus spike peptide pools or control peptides (ViraFEST assay). The CDR3 is 19 residues long. The germline V gene has CDR1 MNHNS and CDR2 SASEGT. With 3 bases clipped from V and 0 bases from J, the junction kept 11 bases outside the gene matches. The Oncomine TCR Beta short-read assay was what sequenced the DNA obtained from cultured CD4+ T cells. TCRdb fed the PCR reads into MiXCR, producing one record per CDR3 protein. Seen here are just over 9,500 distinct CDR3 sequences, more than 60% observed once, and the top ten hold 37%. The sample consisted of CD4+ T cells from blood, cultured in vitro. This sequence originates from a human donor who had recovered from COVID-19. The rearrangement links TRBV6-1 to TRBJ2-5; 12 positions agree with TRBD2. CDR3 DNA: TGTGCCAGCAGTGATCCCCCGACTAGCGGGAGAAGGTACCAAGAGACCCAGTACTTC. Its translation is CASSDPPTSGRRYQETQYF.